Listed here is a single T cell receptor beta chain. This specimen belongs to a study of blood T cell repertoires in COVID-19. Background on the study: Specimens from acute and convalescent COVID-19 originated in the United States, Italy and Spain. PBMCs, B-cell-depleted T cells, or T cells were the source of the cDNA or gDNA that made up the material.

Authors' analysis steps: Reference gene primers were amplified, and this amplification served to estimate nucleated cell counts. The repertoire was sequenced with immunoSEQ multiplex PCR; TCRdb's copy has only in-frame clones and lacks some. From that table come the V and J calls and clone size; the DNA was used to work out D and trimming. This table has 45,000 to 55,000 clones, more than 70% appearing once. CDR3 length equals 16 residues. Germline V gives CDR1 KGHDR, CDR2 SFDVKD. V lost 1 base, J lost 4 bases, and 6 bases stayed unmatched. The receptor's source is a human donor in a cohort sampled during active COVID-19. The sequenced sample consisted of peripheral blood. V is TRBV24-1 and J is TRBJ2-1; 7 positions match TRBD2. CDR3 coding DNA: TGTGCCACCAGTGATTTCTCCGCGGGAGTGTACAATGAGCAGTTCTTC. This gives the protein CATSDFSAGVYNEQFF.